A single sample gave rise to the 21 T cell receptor beta chains below, sequenced in a study of blood T cell repertoires in COVID-19. The data were produced by immunoSEQ multiplex PCR, yet TCRdb's version contains in-frame clones alone and is incomplete. The sample includes approximately 180,000 clones, approximately 85% of them seen just once. The sequencing input was peripheral blood. All receptors come from a man aged 55 to 70 with acute or convalescent COVID-19.

V usage is TRBV7-9 and J usage is TRBJ2-2; 12 bases map to TRBD2. J was trimmed by 3 bases and V by 5 bases; bases with no gene match: 4. Germline CDR1 SEHNR, CDR2 FQNEAQ (reference sequence). The CDR3 contains 16 residues. This CDR3 reads CASSRGLAGYTGELFF. CDR3 DNA: TGTGCCAGCAGCCGCGGACTAGCGGGATACACCGGGGAGCTGTTTTTT.

The chain has TRBV6-2 or TRBV6-3 and TRBJ2-1; 11 bases map to TRBD2. The CDR3 totals 17 residues. CDR1 and CDR2 from the germline V gene are MNHEY and SVGEGT. V lost 4 bases to trimming and J lost 5 bases; unmatched junction nucleotides: 10. The CDR3 DNA sequence: TGTGCCAGCAGTTTAATGTTCGGGACTAGCGGTCACAATGAGCAGTTCTTC. Translated, it gives CASSLMFGTSGHNEQFF.

V and J are TRBV4-2 and TRBJ2-1, with D perhaps TRBD1 (7 bases). CDR1 LGHNA and CDR2 YNFKEQ come from the germline V gene. The length of the CDR3 is 16 residues. Trimming pared 0 bases from V and 9 bases from J, leaving 18 bases between. The CDR3 protein is CASSQDLQGGTSEQFF. CDR3 DNA sequence: TGTGCCAGCAGCCAAGATCTCCAGGGGGGTACTAGTGAGCAGTTCTTC.

The chain carries TRBV19 and TRBJ1-5, with D perhaps matching TRBD1 (5 bases). Per germline, CDR1 LNHDA and CDR2 SQIVND (reference sequence). The CDR3 is made up of 15 amino acids. Trimming removed 2 bases from V and 1 base from J, with 9 bases in between. The CDR3, as DNA: TGTGCCAGTAGTATACAGGGTTGGAGCAATCAGCCCCAGCATTTT. This gives the protein CASSIQGWSNQPQHF.

V and J are TRBV29-1 and TRBJ2-3; a possible D gene is TRBD2 (5 bases). This CDR3 is built from 16 residues. Trimming removed 0 bases at V and 2 bases at J, with 15 bases between. Germline CDR1 and CDR2: SQVTM and ANQGSEA. The CDR3 region has the DNA TGCAGCGTTGAAGATCTGGAGACTACCCTCACAGATACGCAGTATTTT. It yields the protein CSVEDLETTLTDTQYF.

This clone occurred a few times. The chain joins TRBV19 to TRBJ1-1, with a possible D match to TRBD1 (5 bases). Per the germline V gene, CDR1 is LNHDA and CDR2 is SQIVND (reference sequence). This CDR3 comprises 14 residues. The V and J ends lost 8 bases and 1 base respectively, with 14 bases between them. The CDR3 DNA reads TGTGCCAGTCTAACCGCCGGGGGGAACACTGAAGCTTTCTTT. Translation: CASLTAGGNTEAFF.

This clone was observed a handful of times. The chain is built from TRBV4-1 and TRBJ2-1, with TRBD2 matching 10 bases. The CDR3 loop spans 15 amino acids. CDR1 MGHRA and CDR2 YSYEKL come from the germline V gene. V lost 3 bases, J lost 4 bases, and 3 bases stayed unmatched. In DNA form, the CDR3 reads TGCGCCAGCAGCCACCAGCGGGAGGGTTACAATGAGCAGTTCTTC. Encoded protein: CASSHQREGYNEQFF.

The chain has TRBV5-5 and TRBJ2-3; D is perhaps TRBD2 (6 bases). Germline CDR1 and CDR2: SGHKS and YYEKEE (reference sequence). The germline V and J ends were trimmed by 3 bases and 0 bases, with 14 bases remaining between them. This CDR3 has 16 residues. CDR3 in DNA: TGTGCCAGCAGCTGGGTGGGCGGACTAAGCACAGATACGCAGTATTTT. This codes for CASSWVGGLSTDTQYF. Looking up the rest from reference TRBV5-5 and TRBJ2-3 gives the full variable domain: DAGVTQSPTHLIKTRGQQVTLRCSPISGHKSVSWYQQVLGQGPQFIFQYYEKEERGRGNFPDRFSARQFPNYSSELNVNALLLGDSALYLCASSWVGGLSTDTQYFGPGTRLTVL.

The J gene is TRBJ1-1, the V gene TRBV14, with D maybe TRBD1 (5 bases). Germline CDR1 SGHDN, CDR2 FVKESK. Trimming stripped 1 base from V and 4 bases from J, with 7 bases between. The CDR3 has 13 residues. The CDR3 loop is CASSQGQITEAFF. Here the CDR3 DNA reads TGTGCCAGCAGCCAAGGACAGATCACTGAAGCTTTCTTT.

The CDR3 DNA reads TGTGCCACACGGGGGACTGGGGCCAACGTCCTGACTTTC. It is translated as CATRGTGANVLTF. The chain recombines TRBV6-6 with TRBJ2-6, with D possibly being TRBD2 (6 bases). Trimming cost V 10 bases and J 2 bases, with 9 bases left between them. CDR3 length: 13 amino acids. CDR1 and CDR2 (germline): MNHNY, SVGAGI (reference sequence).

The chain couples TRBV19 to TRBJ2-1; TRBD1 agrees at 10 bases. The germline V gene encodes CDR1 LNHDA and CDR2 SQIVND (reference sequence). V lost 4 bases and J lost 6; bases outside the gene matches: 9. This CDR3 spans 16 amino acids. The CDR3 nucleotides read TGTGCCAGTAGTACTCGCCGGGACAGGGGTTTCAATGAGCAGTTCTTC. It translates to CASSTRRDRGFNEQFF. Full variable domain (rest looked up from reference TRBV19 and TRBJ2-1): DGGITQSPKYLFRKEGQNVTLSCEQNLNHDAMYWYRQDPGQGLRLIYYSQIVNDFQKGDIAEGYSVSREKKESFPLTVTSAQKNPTAFYLCASSTRRDRGFNEQFFGPGTRLTVL.

The chain is built from TRBV11-2 and TRBJ1-6; 8 nucleotides line up with TRBD1. V gave up 1 base and J gave up 14 bases; unmatched junction bases: 10. The germline V gene encodes CDR1 SGHAT and CDR2 FQNNGV. The CDR3 spans 15 residues. DNA of the CDR3: TGTGCCAGCAGCTTAGGGCCTACAGGGGGAACGGCCCTCCACTTT. Protein: CASSLGPTGGTALHF.

The V and J genes are TRBV6-5 and TRBJ1-2; 7 bases agree with TRBD1. J was trimmed by 9 bases and V by 8 bases; bases with no gene match: 15. CDR1 and CDR2 from the germline V gene are MNHEY and SVGAGI. The CDR3 runs 14 residues. DNA for the CDR3: TGTGCCAGCCACACCGGGGGACAGCCTGAGCGCTACACCTTC. It codes for CASHTGGQPERYTF.

This rearrangement joins TRBV7-2 to TRBJ2-2; no firm D call. CDR1 SGHTA and CDR2 FQGNSA come from the germline V gene. CDR3 length: 17 amino acids. V shed 5 bases and J shed 5 bases, with 21 bases lying between them. This CDR3 is CASSPRSRLSRTGELFF. The CDR3 nucleotides read TGTGCCAGCAGCCCCCGATCCCGACTGAGTCGGACCGGGGAGCTGTTTTTT.

The chain uses TRBV27 and TRBJ2-1, with 7 bases lining up with TRBD1. This CDR3 has 16 amino acids. The germline gives CDR1 MNHEY, CDR2 SMNVEV (reference sequence). The trim removed 5 bases at V and 5 bases at J, leaving 12 bases unmatched. The CDR3 sequence is CASSAQGDIRNNEQFF. The CDR3 nucleotides are TGTGCCAGCAGTGCCCAGGGGGACATCCGGAACAATGAGCAGTTCTTC.

The chain employs TRBV28 and TRBJ2-2; TRBD2 aligns across 7 bases. V was pared by 6 bases and J by 4 bases, with 8 bases of the junction left unmatched. This CDR3 spans 15 amino acids. Germline CDR1 MDHEN, CDR2 SYDVKM. The CDR3 bases are TGTGCCAGCAGCCCAGCGGGGAGTGGCACCGGGGAGCTGTTTTTT. It translates to CASSPAGSGTGELFF.

V usage is TRBV6-5 and J usage is TRBJ2-1; TRBD2 matches 9 bases. The length of the CDR3 is 14 residues. Germline V CDR1 and CDR2: MNHEY, SVGAGI. V dropped 6 bases and J dropped 7; count of bases not matched to a gene: 7. The CDR3 bases are TGTGCCAGCAGCTGGGGACTAGCTATAAATGAGCAGTTCTTC. Protein product: CASSWGLAINEQFF.

This chain links TRBV9 with TRBJ1-6; 10 bases match TRBD1. This CDR3 comprises 16 residues. Trimming took 3 bases from V and 9 from J; bases not matched to a gene: 9. Germline V CDR1 and CDR2: SGDLS, YYNGEE. CDR3 sequence (DNA): TGTGCCAGCAGCGCGGGGCCGGGACAGGGGATTTCACCCCTCCACTTT. This gives the protein CASSAGPGQGISPLHF.

V gene TRBV28 combines with J gene TRBJ1-1; the D is unclear. Germline values: CDR1 MDHEN, CDR2 SYDVKM. The CDR3 is made up of 15 amino acids. The germline V and J ends were trimmed by 3 bases and 0 bases, with 11 bases remaining between them. The CDR3 loop reads CASSFAHSMNTEAFF. CDR3 DNA sequence: TGTGCCAGCAGTTTCGCCCACAGCATGAACACTGAAGCTTTCTTT.

The chain carries TRBV24-1 and TRBJ2-1; a weak D match, TRBD2 (5 bases). Trimming left V 5 bases short and J 3 bases short, with 13 bases between. The CDR3 runs to 15 residues. Germline CDR1 KGHDR, CDR2 SFDVKD. The DNA for the CDR3 is TGTGCCACCAGTGTGGCAAAGGCGGGCTACAATGAGCAGTTCTTC. This translates into CATSVAKAGYNEQFF.

The DNA of the CDR3 is TGTGCCAGCAGAGTCGGGCGGGAGAACAATGAGCAGTTCTTC. It codes for CASRVGRENNEQFF. The chain is built from TRBV7-2 and TRBJ2-1, with 7 bases identical to TRBD2. This CDR3 has 14 amino acids. CDR1 SGHTA and CDR2 FQGNSA come from the germline V gene. Trimming removed 6 bases from V and 5 bases from J; junction bases left unmatched: 7.